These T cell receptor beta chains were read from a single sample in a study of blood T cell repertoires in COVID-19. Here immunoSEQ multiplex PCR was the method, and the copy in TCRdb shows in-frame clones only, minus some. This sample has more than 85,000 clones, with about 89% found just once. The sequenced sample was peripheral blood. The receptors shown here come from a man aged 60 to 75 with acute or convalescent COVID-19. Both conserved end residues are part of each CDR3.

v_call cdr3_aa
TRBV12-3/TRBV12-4 CASTSQGSNIQYF
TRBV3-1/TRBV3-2 CASSSGGGPQETQYF
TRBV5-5 CASSADRVDQPQHF
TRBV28 CASTSHRWGGRNINEQFF
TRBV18 CASSPLDRVGTEAFF
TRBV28 CASTPPRGGWNTEAFF
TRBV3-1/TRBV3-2 CASSHGRGGTDTQYF
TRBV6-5 CASWRQGGSPLHF
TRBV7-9 CASSPSASSYNEQFF
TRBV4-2 CASSQETGDQTQYF
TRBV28 CASSLPGSAGELFF
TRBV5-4 CASSSTGVRYGYTF
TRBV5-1 CASSLARGNTEAFF
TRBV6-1 CASSEAPGRDYEQYF
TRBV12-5 CASGRGAGGPYNEQFF
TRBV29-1 CSVEYLQETQYF
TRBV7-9 CAISSTSGAGIYNEQFF
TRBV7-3 CASSLSGDNEQFF
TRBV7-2 CASSSRQNHYNEQFF
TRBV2 CASSEVSYNEQFF
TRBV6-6 CASSPPGQRNTIYF
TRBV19 CASTPRWTGRPYGYTF
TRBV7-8 CASSFTSGSTRRYEQYF
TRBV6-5 CASIRDRGLELFF
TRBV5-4 CASSLDRTNTGELFF
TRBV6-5 CASSSVAGGIYEQYF
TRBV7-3 CASSLAGGGGETQYF
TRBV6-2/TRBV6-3 CASSYSILLEKQFF
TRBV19 CASSIGLAGTITPITYEQYF
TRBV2 CASSENRAGGEKLFF
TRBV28 CATAGFYEQFF
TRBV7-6 CASSSKISGGEQFF
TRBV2 CASSEALGGTGELFF
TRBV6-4 CASSDSVGLAGPPGEQFF
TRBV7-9 CASSPLRGMRDSGNTIYF
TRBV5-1 CASSLDSRNSPLHF
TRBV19 CASSFLLGNTIYF
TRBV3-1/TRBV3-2 CASSQDPGGGGNIQYF
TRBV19 CASSNDRVGGYGYTF
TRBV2 CASSETMLGETQYF